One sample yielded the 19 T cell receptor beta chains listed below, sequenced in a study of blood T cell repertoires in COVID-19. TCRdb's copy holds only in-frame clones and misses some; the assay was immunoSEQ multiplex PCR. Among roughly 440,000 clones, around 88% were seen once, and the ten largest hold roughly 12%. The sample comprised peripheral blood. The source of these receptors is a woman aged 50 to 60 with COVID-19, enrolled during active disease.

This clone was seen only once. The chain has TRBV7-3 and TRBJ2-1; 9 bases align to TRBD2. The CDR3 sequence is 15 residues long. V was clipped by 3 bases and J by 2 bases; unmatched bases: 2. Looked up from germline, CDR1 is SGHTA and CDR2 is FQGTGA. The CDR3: CASSFLAGPYNEQFF. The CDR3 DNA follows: TGTGCCAGCAGCTTTCTAGCGGGGCCCTACAATGAGCAGTTCTTC.

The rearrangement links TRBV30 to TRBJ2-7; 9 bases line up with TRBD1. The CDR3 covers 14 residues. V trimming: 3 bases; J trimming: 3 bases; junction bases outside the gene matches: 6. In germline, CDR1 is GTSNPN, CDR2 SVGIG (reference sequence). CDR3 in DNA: TGTGCCTGGAGCGCGGGACAGGGAGGCTACGAGCAGTACTTC. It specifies CAWSAGQGGYEQYF.

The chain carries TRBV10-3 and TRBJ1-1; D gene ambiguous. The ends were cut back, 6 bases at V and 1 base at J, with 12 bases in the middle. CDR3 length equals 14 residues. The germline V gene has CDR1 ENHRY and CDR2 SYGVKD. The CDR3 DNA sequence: TGTGCCATCAGGGCACAGTCCACGAACACTGAAGCTTTCTTT. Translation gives CAIRAQSTNTEAFF.

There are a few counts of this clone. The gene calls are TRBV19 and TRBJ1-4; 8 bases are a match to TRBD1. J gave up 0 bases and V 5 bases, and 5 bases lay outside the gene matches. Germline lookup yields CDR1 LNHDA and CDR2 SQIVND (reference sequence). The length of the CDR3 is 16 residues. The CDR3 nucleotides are TGTGCCAGTAGTCTAACACAGGGGGCAACTAATGAAAAACTGTTTTTT. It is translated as CASSLTQGATNEKLFF.

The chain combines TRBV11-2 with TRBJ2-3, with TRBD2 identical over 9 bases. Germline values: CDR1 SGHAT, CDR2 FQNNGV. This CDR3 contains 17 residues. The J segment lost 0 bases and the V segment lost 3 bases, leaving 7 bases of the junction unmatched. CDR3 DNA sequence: TGTGCCAGCAGCTTTCTAGGAGCGGGGGGTAGCACAGATACGCAGTATTTT. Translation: CASSFLGAGGSTDTQYF.

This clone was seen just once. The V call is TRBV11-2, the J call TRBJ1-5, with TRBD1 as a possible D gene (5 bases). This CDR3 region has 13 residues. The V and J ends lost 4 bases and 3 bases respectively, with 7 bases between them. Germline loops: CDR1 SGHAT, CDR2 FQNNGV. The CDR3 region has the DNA TGTGCCAGCAGCTGGGGCGTCAATCAGCCCCAGCATTTT. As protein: CASSWGVNQPQHF.

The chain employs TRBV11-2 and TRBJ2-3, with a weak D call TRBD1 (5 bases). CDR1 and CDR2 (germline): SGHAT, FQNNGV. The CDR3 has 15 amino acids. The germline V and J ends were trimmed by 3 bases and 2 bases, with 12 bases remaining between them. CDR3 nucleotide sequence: TGTGCCAGCAGCTTTGCAGGGCAAGCCACAGATACGCAGTATTTT. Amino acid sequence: CASSFAGQATDTQYF.

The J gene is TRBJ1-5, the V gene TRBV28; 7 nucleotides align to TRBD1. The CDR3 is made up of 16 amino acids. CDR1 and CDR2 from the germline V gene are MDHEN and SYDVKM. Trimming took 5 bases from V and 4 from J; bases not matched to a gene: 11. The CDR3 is CASSGQAISPNQPQHF. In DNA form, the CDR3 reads TGTGCCAGCAGTGGACAGGCCATATCCCCGAATCAGCCCCAGCATTTT. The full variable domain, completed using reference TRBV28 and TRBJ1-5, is DVKVTQSSRYLVKRTGEKVFLECVQDMDHENMFWYRQDPGLGLRLIYFSYDVKMKEKGDIPEGYSVSREKKERFSLILESASTNQTSMYLCASSGQAISPNQPQHFGDGTRLSIL.

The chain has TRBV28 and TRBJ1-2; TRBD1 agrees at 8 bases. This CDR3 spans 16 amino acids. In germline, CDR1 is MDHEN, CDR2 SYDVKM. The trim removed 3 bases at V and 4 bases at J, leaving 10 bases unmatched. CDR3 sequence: CASSLSQGARGYGYTF. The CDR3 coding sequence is TGTGCCAGCAGTTTGAGCCAGGGGGCAAGGGGCTATGGCTACACCTTC.

Here the CDR3 DNA reads TGCGCCAGCAGCTTGGGACAGGGGGCTGGTGAAGCTTTCTTT. Translating it yields CASSLGQGAGEAFF. This chain links TRBV5-1 with TRBJ1-1; TRBD1 matches at 10 bases. V was pared by 0 bases and J by 7 bases, with 3 bases of the junction left unmatched. The CDR3 extends over 14 amino acids. Germline-derived CDR1 and CDR2 are SGHRS and YFSETQ.

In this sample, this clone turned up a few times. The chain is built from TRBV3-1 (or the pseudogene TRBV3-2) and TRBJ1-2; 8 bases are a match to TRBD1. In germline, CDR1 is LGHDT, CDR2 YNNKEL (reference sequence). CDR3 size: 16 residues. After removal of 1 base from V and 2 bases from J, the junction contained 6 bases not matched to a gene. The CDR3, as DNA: TGTGCCAGCAGCCAAGCAGGGGGACAGGTAAACTATGGCTACACCTTC. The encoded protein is CASSQAGGQVNYGYTF.

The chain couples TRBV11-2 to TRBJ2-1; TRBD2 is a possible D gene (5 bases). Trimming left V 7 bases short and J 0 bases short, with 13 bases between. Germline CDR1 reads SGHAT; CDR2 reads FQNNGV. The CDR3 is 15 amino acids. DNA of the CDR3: TGTGCCAGCACCGGACTTTCAAGCTCCTACAATGAGCAGTTCTTC. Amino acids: CASTGLSSSYNEQFF.

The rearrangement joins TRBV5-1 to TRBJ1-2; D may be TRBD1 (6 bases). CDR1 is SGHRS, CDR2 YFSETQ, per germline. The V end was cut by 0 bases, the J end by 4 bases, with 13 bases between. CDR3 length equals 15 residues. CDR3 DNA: TGCGCCAGCAGCTTGGCGGGCCAGGGGTCCTATGGCTACACCTTC. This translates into CASSLAGQGSYGYTF.

Written as DNA, the CDR3 is TGTGCCAGCAGCCCCGAGAGCACAGATACGCAGTATTTT. Its translation: CASSPESTDTQYF. The genes are TRBV7-8 and TRBJ2-3; D is unresolved. CDR1 SGHVS and CDR2 FQNEAQ come from the germline V gene. The length of the CDR3 is 13 residues. V lost 5 bases to trimming and J lost 0 bases, with 6 bases between them. The whole variable domain, remainder taken from reference TRBV7-8 and TRBJ2-3, is GAGVSQSPRYKVAKRGQDVALRCDPISGHVSLFWYQQALGQGPEFLTYFQNEAQLDKSGLPSDRFFAERPEGSVSTLKIQRTQQEDSAVYLCASSPESTDTQYFGPGTRLTVL.

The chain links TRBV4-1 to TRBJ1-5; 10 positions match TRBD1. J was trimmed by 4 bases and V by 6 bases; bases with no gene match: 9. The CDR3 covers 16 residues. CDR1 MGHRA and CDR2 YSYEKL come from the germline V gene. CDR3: CASRPDRGLVNQPQHF. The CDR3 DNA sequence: TGCGCCAGCAGGCCAGACAGGGGGCTTGTTAATCAGCCCCAGCATTTT.

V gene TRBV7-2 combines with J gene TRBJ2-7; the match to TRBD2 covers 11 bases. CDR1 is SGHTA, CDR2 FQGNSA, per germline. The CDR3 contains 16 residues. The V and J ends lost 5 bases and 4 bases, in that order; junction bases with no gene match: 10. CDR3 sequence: CASSMLRLAGLYEQYF. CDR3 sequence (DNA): TGTGCCAGCAGCATGCTGAGACTAGCGGGATTGTACGAGCAGTACTTC.

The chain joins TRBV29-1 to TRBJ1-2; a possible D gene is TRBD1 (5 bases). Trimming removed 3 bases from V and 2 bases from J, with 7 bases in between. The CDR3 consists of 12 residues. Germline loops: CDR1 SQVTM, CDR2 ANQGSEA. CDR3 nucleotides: TGCAGCGTTGATACAGGAAACTATGGCTACACCTTC. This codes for CSVDTGNYGYTF.

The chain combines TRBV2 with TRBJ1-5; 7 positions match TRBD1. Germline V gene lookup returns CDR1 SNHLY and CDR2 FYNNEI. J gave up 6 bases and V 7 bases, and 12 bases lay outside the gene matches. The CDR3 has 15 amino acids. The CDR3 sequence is CASKGQQSLSQPQHF. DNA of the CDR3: TGTGCCAGCAAGGGACAGCAAAGTCTGAGTCAGCCCCAGCATTTT.

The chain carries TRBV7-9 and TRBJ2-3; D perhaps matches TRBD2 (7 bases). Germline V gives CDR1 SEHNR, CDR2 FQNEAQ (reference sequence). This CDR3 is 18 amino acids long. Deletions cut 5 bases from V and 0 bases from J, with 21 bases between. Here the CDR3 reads CASSDDWRGRTSTDTQYF. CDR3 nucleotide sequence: TGTGCCAGCAGCGACGACTGGCGGGGGCGTACAAGCACAGATACGCAGTATTTT.